Listed below are T cell receptor beta chains from one sample, sequenced in a study of blood T cells in healthy people across ages. One entry per CDR3 protein results from TCRdb running MiXCR on the 5' RACE reads. The table lists around 1,700,000 distinct CDR3 sequences, roughly 27% of them singletons, with around 7.7% in the top ten. The sequencing input was blood. These receptors all stem from a woman in her 30s in good health. CDR3s include the opening cysteine and the closing phenylalanine or tryptophan. D genes are given only for firm matches. A row's size may be missing; if present it is once, few, many or a size class.

J gene	D gene	V gene	clone size	CDR3 length	CDR3 protein	CDR3 DNA
TRBJ2-4	TRBD2	TRBV3-1	-	14	CASSPGTSGRVQYF	TGTGCCAGCAGCCCCGGGACTAGCGGGAGGGTACAGTACTTC
TRBJ2-1	TRBD1	TRBV14	-	16	CASSQVGGQGFNEQFF	TGTGCCAGCAGCCAAGTAGGGGGACAGGGATTCAATGAGCAGTTCTTC
TRBJ1-1	-	TRBV20-1	many	16	CSGARPQRRANTEAFF	TGCAGTGGGGCCCGCCCCCAGAGGCGGGCGAACACTGAAGCTTTCTTT
TRBJ2-5	TRBD2	TRBV6-6	-	17	CASARTSGSEWRETQYF	TGTGCCAGCGCCCGGACTAGCGGGAGTGAATGGAGAGAGACCCAGTACTTC
TRBJ2-3	TRBD2	TRBV29-1	-	15	CSVEFGSGRTDTQYF	TGCAGCGTTGAGTTCGGGAGCGGGAGGACAGATACGCAGTATTTT
TRBJ1-1	-	TRBV29-1	once	12	CSVEDRGAEAFF	TGCAGCGTTGAAGACAGGGGAGCTGAAGCTTTCTTT
TRBJ2-7	-	TRBV7-2	-	14	CASSSDSPTYEQYF	TGTGCCAGCAGCTCGGACAGCCCGACCTACGAGCAGTACTTC
TRBJ1-1	TRBD1	TRBV2	-	16	CASSWTGVGMNTEAFF	TGTGCCAGCAGCTGGACAGGGGTAGGAATGAACACTGAAGCTTTCTTT
TRBJ1-2	-	TRBV12-3/TRBV12-4	few	16	CASSLSTGFTTLGYTF	TGTGCCAGCAGTTTATCCACAGGGTTTACTACCCTTGGCTACACCTTC
TRBJ1-1	-	TRBV2	-	14	CASTTGPSRTEAFF	TGTGCCAGCACCACGGGTCCCTCGAGGACTGAAGCTTTCTTT
TRBJ1-4	-	TRBV7-8	few	15	CASSLVEQGGEKLFF	TGTGCCAGCAGCTTGGTCGAACAGGGAGGTGAAAAACTGTTTTTT
TRBJ1-3	-	TRBV7-9	-	15	CASSAGEAVRNTIYF	TGTGCCAGCAGCGCTGGGGAGGCCGTTCGAAACACCATATATTTT
TRBJ2-5	-	TRBV2	few	13	CASSGREGETQYF	TGTGCCAGCTCCGGCCGAGAAGGGGAGACCCAGTACTTC
TRBJ1-5	-	TRBV18	-	13	CASSPDGRRPQHF	TGTGCCAGCTCCCCGGACGGTCGAAGGCCCCAGCATTTT
TRBJ2-3	-	TRBV5-1	-	16	CASSFTRNNIADTQYF	TGCGCCAGCAGCTTCACTCGGAACAACATCGCAGATACGCAGTATTTT
TRBJ1-4	-	TRBV7-2	-	15	CASSLAGTITEKLFF	TGTGCCAGCAGCTTGGCCGGGACAATTACTGAAAAACTGTTTTTT
TRBJ1-2	-	TRBV7-2	few	16	CASSSRGAPGAYGYTF	TGTGCCAGCAGCTCCCGGGGGGCGCCTGGGGCCTATGGCTACACCTTC
TRBJ2-6	TRBD1	TRBV5-1	few	18	CSSSSPQGAGSGANVLTF	TGCTCCAGCAGCTCACCACAGGGGGCGGGTTCTGGGGCCAACGTCCTGACTTTC
TRBJ2-3	TRBD1	TRBV3-1	-	18	CASSQWGTGGNGADTQYF	TGTGCCAGCAGCCAATGGGGGACAGGGGGTAATGGCGCAGATACGCAGTATTTT
TRBJ1-2	-	TRBV6-5	many	11	CASGQNYGYTF	TGTGCCAGCGGACAGAACTATGGCTACACCTTC
TRBJ2-2	-	TRBV2	-	12	CASRGNNEKLFF	TGTGCCAGCAGGGGAAACAATGAAAAGCTGTTTTTT
TRBJ2-2	TRBD1	TRBV6-5	few	15	CASSPQGASTGELFF	TGTGCCAGCAGTCCACAGGGGGCGAGCACCGGGGAGCTGTTTTTT
TRBJ2-1	TRBD2	TRBV7-6	few	17	CASSPELAGGPHNEQFF	TGTGCCAGCAGCCCAGAACTAGCGGGAGGGCCCCACAATGAGCAGTTCTTC
TRBJ1-2	-	TRBV12-3/TRBV12-4	many	12	CASSLGQNGYTF	TGTGCCAGCAGTTTAGGGCAAAATGGCTACACCTTC
TRBJ1-6	-	TRBV14	-	13	CASRGRYNSPLHF	TGTGCCAGCAGAGGCAGATACAATTCACCCCTCCACTTT
TRBJ2-1	TRBD2	TRBV30	few	15	CSWSPTRGGVGEQFF	TGTTCCTGGAGCCCAACCCGCGGGGGAGTCGGTGAGCAGTTCTTC
TRBJ2-3	TRBD2	TRBV7-9	few	13	CASSQTGGDTQYF	TGTGCCAGCAGCCAGACGGGGGGAGATACGCAGTATTTT
TRBJ2-1	TRBD2	TRBV6-4	many	16	CASSDRGQRERNEQFF	TGTGCCAGCAGTGACCGGGGGCAGCGGGAGAGGAATGAGCAGTTCTTC
TRBJ2-3	TRBD2	TRBV5-1	-	15	CASSLASGVLDTQYF	TGCGCCAGCAGCTTGGCTAGCGGGGTACTAGATACGCAGTATTTT
TRBJ1-5	-	TRBV7-9	-	14	CATETTSPNQPQHF	TGTGCCACCGAAACAACTTCCCCCAATCAGCCCCAGCATTTT
TRBJ2-7	-	TRBV5-1	many	14	CASSPLQGGYEQYF	TGCGCCAGCAGCCCGCTCCAGGGTGGCTACGAGCAGTACTTC
TRBJ2-7	-	TRBV12-3/TRBV12-4	-	14	CASSLQGNYNEQYF	TGTGCCAGCAGTTTGCAGGGGAACTACAATGAGCAGTACTTC
TRBJ2-7	-	TRBV19	-	11	CASGGAGEQYF	TGTGCCAGTGGAGGGGCGGGCGAGCAGTACTTC
TRBJ2-1	-	TRBV6-2/TRBV6-3	-	15	CASSAGLNRAREQFF	TGTGCCAGCAGTGCTGGACTAAACCGTGCAAGGGAGCAGTTCTTC
TRBJ2-1	TRBD1	TRBV10-2	-	18	CASSVRDRPGQTYNEQFF	TGCGCCAGCAGTGTAAGAGACCGACCGGGACAGACCTACAATGAGCAGTTCTTC
TRBJ2-7	TRBD2	TRBV6-6	-	14	CASSYRTSVHEQYF	TGTGCCAGCAGTTACAGGACTAGCGTCCACGAGCAGTACTTC
TRBJ1-5	TRBD1	TRBV25-1	few	15	CASSETGLSNQPQHF	TGTGCCAGCAGCGAGACAGGGCTTAGCAATCAGCCCCAGCATTTT
TRBJ2-5	-	TRBV11-2	many	14	CASSSGHLQETQYF	TGTGCCAGCAGCTCCGGACACCTCCAAGAGACCCAGTACTTC
TRBJ2-7	TRBD1	TRBV6-5	few	14	CASSSGGEGNEQYF	TGTGCCAGCAGCTCAGGGGGAGAAGGGAACGAGCAGTACTTC
TRBJ2-1	TRBD2	TRBV20-1	-	15	CSAREGTSGRDEQFF	TGCAGTGCTAGAGAGGGGACTAGCGGACGGGATGAGCAGTTCTTC
TRBJ2-5	TRBD1	TRBV20-1	few	16	CSARPLGQGREETQYF	TGCAGTGCTAGGCCTCTCGGACAGGGGAGGGAGGAGACCCAGTACTTC
TRBJ2-4	-	TRBV12-3/TRBV12-4	-	16	CASSSKSGLAKNIQYF	TGTGCCAGCAGCTCAAAGAGCGGTCTAGCCAAAAACATTCAGTACTTC
TRBJ2-7	-	TRBV5-1	few	15	CASSLEPLRVTEQYF	TGCGCCAGCAGCTTGGAACCCCTACGGGTGACTGAGCAGTACTTC
TRBJ2-7	-	TRBV28	-	15	CASSSSLLGRAEQYF	TGTGCCAGCAGTTCATCCCTCTTGGGCAGGGCCGAGCAGTACTTC
TRBJ2-7	-	TRBV4-1	-	17	CAGSQDPPPGLTYEQYF	TGCGCCGGCAGCCAAGATCCGCCGCCTGGCCTTACCTACGAGCAGTACTTC